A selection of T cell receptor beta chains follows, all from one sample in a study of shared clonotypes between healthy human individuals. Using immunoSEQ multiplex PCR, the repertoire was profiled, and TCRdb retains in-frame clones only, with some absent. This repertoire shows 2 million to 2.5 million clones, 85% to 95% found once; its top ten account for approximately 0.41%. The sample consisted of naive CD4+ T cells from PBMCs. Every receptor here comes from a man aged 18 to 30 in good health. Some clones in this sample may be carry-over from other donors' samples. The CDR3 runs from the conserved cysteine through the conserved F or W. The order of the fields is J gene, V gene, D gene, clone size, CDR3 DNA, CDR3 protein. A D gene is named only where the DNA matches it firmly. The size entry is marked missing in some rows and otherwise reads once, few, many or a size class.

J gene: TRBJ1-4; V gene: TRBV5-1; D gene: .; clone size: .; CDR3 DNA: TGCGCCAGCAGCTTGGGGCAGAATGAAAAACTGTTTTTT; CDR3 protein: CASSLGQNEKLFF
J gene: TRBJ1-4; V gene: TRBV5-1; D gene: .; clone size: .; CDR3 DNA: TGCGCCAGCAGCTTGGGGGGGCAAGGGAATGAAAAACTGTTTTTT; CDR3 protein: CASSLGGQGNEKLFF
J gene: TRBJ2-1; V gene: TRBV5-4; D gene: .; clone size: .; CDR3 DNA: TGTGCCAGCAGCTTGAAAGTCTCGGGACTCGAGGGCAATGAGCAGTTCTTC; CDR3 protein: CASSLKVSGLEGNEQFF
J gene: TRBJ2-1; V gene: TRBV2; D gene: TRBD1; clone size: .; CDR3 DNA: TGTGCCAGCAGAGGACAGGGGGCGAGGGGTAATGAGCAGTTCTTC; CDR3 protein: CASRGQGARGNEQFF
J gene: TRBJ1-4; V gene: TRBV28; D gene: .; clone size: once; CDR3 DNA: TGTGCCAGCAGTATTGTTGCTAATGAAAAACTGTTTTTT; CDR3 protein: CASSIVANEKLFF
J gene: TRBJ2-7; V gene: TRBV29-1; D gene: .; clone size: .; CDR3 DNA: TGCAGCGTTGTTGGCAGGAGCTCCTACGAGCAGTACTTC; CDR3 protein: CSVVGRSSYEQYF
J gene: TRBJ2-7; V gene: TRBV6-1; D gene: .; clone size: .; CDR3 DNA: TGTGCCAGCAGGGGGGACATCCTGACTTACGAGCAGTACTTC; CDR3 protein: CASRGDILTYEQYF
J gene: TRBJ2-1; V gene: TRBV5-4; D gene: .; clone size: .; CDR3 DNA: TGTGCCAGCCATAGGGGCGGGACCGGCAATGAGCAGTTCTTC; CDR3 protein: CASHRGGTGNEQFF
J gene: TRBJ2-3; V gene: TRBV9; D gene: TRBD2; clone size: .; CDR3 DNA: TGTGCCAGCAGCCCCGCGGGAGGTTCGCAGTATTTT; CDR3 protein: CASSPAGGSQYF
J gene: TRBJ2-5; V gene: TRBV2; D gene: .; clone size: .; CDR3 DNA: TGTGCCAGCAGTGCGGGGATCCGAGAGACCCAGTACTTC; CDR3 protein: CASSAGIRETQYF
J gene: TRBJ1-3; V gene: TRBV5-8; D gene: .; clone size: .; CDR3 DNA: TGTGCCAGCAGCTTGTGGAACACCATATATTTT; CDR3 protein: CASSLWNTIYF
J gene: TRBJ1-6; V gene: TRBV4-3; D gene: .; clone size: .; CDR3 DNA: TGCGCCAGCAGCCAAGATCCGGCGGGGAGTGGAAATTCACCCCTCCACTTT; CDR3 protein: CASSQDPAGSGNSPLHF
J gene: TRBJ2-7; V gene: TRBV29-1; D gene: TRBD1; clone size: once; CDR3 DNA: TGCAGCGTTGGAAGGGACAGGGCATCCTCCGAGCAGTACTTC; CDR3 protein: CSVGRDRASSEQYF
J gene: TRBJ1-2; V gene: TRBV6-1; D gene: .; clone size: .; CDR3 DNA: TGTGCCAGCAGCATGACGGGCGGCGTGGGCTACACCTTC; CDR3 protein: CASSMTGGVGYTF
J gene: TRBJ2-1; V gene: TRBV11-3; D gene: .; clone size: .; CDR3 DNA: TGTGCCAGCAGCTCCCAGGGGACCGAATACAATGAGCAGTTCTTC; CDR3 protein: CASSSQGTEYNEQFF
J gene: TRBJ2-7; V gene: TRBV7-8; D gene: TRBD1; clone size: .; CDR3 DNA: TGTGCCAGCAGCTCGCTAGCAGGGACAGGCGGCTACGAGCAGTACTTC; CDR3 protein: CASSSLAGTGGYEQYF
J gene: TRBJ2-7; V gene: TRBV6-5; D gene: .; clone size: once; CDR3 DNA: TGTGCCAGCAGTTACGTAGGGCAGGGTGTCGAGCAGTACTTC; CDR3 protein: CASSYVGQGVEQYF
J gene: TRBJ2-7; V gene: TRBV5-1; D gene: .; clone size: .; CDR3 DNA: TGCGCCAGCGCCCGGGACAAGCTCTACGAGCAGTACTTC; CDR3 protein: CASARDKLYEQYF
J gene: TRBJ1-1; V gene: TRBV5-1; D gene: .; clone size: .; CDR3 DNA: TGCGCCAGCAGCTCTTACAGGGACGTAAACACTGAAGCTTTCTTT; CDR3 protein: CASSSYRDVNTEAFF
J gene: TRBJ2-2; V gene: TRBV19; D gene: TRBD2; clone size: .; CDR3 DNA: TGTGCCAGTAGCTCTCCGAGGACTAGCGGGAGTGGGGAGCTGTTTTTT; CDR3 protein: CASSSPRTSGSGELFF
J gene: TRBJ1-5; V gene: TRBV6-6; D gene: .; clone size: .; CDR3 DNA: TGTGCCAGCAGACCCCGGGACCGCCCGCATCAGCCCCAGCATTTT; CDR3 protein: CASRPRDRPHQPQHF
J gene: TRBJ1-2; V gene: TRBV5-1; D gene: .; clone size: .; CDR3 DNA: TGCGCCAGCAGCCCCACAGGCTTCAACGGCTACGGCTACACCTTC; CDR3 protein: CASSPTGFNGYGYTF
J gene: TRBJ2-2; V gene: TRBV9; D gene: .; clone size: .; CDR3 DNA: TGTGCCAGCAGCGCGGGACTCTCGAACACCGGGGAGCTGTTTTTT; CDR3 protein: CASSAGLSNTGELFF
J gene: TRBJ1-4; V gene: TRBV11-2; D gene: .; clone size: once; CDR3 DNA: TGTGCCAGCAGCTTAGAGGGGGCAGGGTATGTCATGGCGGCTAATGAAAAACTGTTTTTT; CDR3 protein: CASSLEGAGYVMAANEKLFF
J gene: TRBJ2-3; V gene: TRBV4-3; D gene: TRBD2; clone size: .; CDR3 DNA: TGCGCCAGCAGCCAAGGGTCGGTAGCGGGCCTCACGGATACGCAGTATTTT; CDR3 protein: CASSQGSVAGLTDTQYF
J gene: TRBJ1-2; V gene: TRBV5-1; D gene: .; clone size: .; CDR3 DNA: TGCGCCAGCTCGGAGGTAGGAGACTATGGCTACACCTTC; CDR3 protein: CASSEVGDYGYTF
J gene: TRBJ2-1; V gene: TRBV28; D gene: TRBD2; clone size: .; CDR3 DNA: TGTGCCAGCAGAGGACTAGCGGGAGGGTCCCCCTACAATGAGCAGTTCTTC; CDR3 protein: CASRGLAGGSPYNEQFF
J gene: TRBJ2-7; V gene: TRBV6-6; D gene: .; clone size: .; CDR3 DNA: TGTGCCAGCAGTTACCCGGGACGCCCTTCCTACGAGCAGTACTTC; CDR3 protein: CASSYPGRPSYEQYF
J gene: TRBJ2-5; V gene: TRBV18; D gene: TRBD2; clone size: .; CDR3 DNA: TGTGCCAGCTCACCACTTCTAGCGGGAGGAGAGACCCAGTACTTC; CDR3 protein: CASSPLLAGGETQYF